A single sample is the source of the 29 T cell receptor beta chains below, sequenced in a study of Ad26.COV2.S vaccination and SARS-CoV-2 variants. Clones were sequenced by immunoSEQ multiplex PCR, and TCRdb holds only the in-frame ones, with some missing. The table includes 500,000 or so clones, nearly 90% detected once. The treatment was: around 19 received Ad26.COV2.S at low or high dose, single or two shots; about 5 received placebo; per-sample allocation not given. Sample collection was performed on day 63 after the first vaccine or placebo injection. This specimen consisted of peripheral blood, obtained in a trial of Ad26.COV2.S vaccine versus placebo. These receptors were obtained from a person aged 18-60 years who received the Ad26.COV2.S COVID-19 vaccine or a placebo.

This CDR3 is CASSSQGADTEAFF. The DNA for the CDR3 is TGTGCCAGCAGTTCACAGGGGGCGGACACTGAAGCTTTCTTT. The chain uses TRBV7-9 and TRBJ1-1; TRBD1 aligns across 9 bases. This CDR3 is built from 14 residues. The germline gives CDR1 SEHNR, CDR2 FQNEAQ (reference sequence). The ends lost 6 bases at V and 3 bases at J; junction bases unmatched: 5. Supplemented by reference TRBV7-9 and TRBJ1-1, the full variable domain reads DTGVSQNPRHKITKRGQNVTFRCDPISEHNRLYWYRQTLGQGPEFLTYFQNEAQLEKSRLLSDRFSAERPKGSFSTLEIQRTEQGDSAMYLCASSSQGADTEAFFGQGTRLTVV.

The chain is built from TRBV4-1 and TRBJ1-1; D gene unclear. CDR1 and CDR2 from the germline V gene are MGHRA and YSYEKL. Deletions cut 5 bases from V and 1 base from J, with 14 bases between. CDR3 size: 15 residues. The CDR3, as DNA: TGCGCCAGCAGCTTGACGGACGGGTGGAACACTGAAGCTTTCTTT. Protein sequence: CASSLTDGWNTEAFF.

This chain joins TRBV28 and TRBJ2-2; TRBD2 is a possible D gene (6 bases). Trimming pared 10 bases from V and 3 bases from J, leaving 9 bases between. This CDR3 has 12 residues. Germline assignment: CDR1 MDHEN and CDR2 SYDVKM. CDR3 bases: TGTGCCACATGGGGGGACACCGGGGAGCTGTTTTTT. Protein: CATWGDTGELFF.

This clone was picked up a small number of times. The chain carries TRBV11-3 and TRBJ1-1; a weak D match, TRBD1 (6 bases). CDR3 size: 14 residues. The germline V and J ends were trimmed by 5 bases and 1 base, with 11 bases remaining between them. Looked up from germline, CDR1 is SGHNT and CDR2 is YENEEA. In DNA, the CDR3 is TGTGCCAGCAGCACTGGGACACCGAACACTGAAGCTTTCTTT. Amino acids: CASSTGTPNTEAFF.

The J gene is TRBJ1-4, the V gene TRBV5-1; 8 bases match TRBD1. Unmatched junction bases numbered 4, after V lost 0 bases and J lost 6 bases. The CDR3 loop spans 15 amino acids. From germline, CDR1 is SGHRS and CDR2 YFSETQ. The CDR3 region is CASSLEGQAYEKLFF. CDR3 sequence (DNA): TGCGCCAGCAGCTTGGAGGGACAGGCTTATGAAAAACTGTTTTTT.

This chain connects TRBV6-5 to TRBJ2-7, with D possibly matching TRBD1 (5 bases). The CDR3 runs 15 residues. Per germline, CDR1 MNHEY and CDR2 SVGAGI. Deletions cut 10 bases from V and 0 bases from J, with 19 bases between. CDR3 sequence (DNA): TGTGCCACCAGCCGAAGAGGCGACAGCTCCTACGAGCAGTACGTC. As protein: CATSRRGDSSYEQYV.

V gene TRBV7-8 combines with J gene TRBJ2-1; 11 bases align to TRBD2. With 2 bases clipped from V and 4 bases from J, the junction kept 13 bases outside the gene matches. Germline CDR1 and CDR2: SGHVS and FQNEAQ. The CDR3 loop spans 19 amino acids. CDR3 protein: CASSLIWDMGLAEYNEQFF. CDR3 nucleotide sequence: TGTGCCAGCAGCTTAATCTGGGACATGGGACTAGCGGAATACAATGAGCAGTTCTTC.

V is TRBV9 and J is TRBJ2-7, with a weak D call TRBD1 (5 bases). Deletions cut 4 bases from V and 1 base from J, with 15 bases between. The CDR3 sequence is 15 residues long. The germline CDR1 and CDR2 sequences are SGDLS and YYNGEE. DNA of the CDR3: TGTGCCAGCAGCCCCCAGGGTTCCAGTTCCTACGAGCAGTACTTC. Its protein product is CASSPQGSSSYEQYF.

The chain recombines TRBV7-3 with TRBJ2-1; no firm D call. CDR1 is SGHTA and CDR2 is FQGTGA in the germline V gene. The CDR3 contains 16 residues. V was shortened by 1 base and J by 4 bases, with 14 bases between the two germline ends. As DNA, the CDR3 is TGTGCCAGCAGCTTAATGTCTGGCCTCCCATACAATGAGCAGTTCTTC. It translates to CASSLMSGLPYNEQFF.

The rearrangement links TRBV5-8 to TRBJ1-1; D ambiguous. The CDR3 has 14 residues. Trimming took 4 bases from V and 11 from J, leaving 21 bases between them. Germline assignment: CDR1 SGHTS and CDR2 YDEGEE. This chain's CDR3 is CASSGGEDVGDAFF. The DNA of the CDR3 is TGTGCCAGCAGCGGTGGGGAGGATGTGGGTGATGCTTTCTTT.

The CDR3 is CASSQGAVTNEKLFF. The CDR3 coding sequence is TGTGCCAGCAGTCAGGGGGCGGTAACTAATGAAAAACTGTTTTTT. This chain links TRBV7-9 with TRBJ1-4; 8 bases are shared with TRBD1. Trimming cost V 6 bases and J 1 base; bases outside gene matches: 4. Germline V gene lookup returns CDR1 SEHNR and CDR2 FQNEAQ (reference sequence). CDR3 size: 15 residues. The full variable domain, with the rest looked up from reference TRBV7-9 and TRBJ1-4, is DTGVSQNPRHKITKRGQNVTFRCDPISEHNRLYWYRQTLGQGPEFLTYFQNEAQLEKSRLLSDRFSAERPKGSFSTLEIQRTEQGDSAMYLCASSQGAVTNEKLFFGSGTQLSVL.

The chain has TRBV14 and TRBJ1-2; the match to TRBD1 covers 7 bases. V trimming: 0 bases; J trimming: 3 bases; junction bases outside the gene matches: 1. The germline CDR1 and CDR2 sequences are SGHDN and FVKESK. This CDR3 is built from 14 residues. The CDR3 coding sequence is TGTGCCAGCAGCCAAGACAGGGGGTACTATGGCTACACCTTC. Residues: CASSQDRGYYGYTF.

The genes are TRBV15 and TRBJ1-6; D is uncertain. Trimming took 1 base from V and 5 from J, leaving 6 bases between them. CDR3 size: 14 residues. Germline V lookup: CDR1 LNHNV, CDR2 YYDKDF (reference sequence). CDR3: CATSRVPHNSPLHF. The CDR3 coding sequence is TGTGCCACCAGCAGAGTCCCTCATAATTCACCCCTCCACTTT. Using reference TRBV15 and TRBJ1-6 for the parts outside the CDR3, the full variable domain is DAMVIQNPRYQVTQFGKPVTLSCSQTLNHNVMYWYQQKSSQAPKLLFHYYDKDFNNEADTPDNFQSRRPNTSFCFLDIRSPGLGDTAMYLCATSRVPHNSPLHFGNGTRLTVT.

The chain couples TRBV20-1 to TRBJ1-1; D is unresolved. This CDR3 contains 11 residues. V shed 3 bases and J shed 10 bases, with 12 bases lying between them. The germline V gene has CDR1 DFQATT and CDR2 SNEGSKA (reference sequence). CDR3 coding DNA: TGCAGTGCTAGTGCTACACCCTCAGCTTTCTTT. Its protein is CSASATPSAFF.

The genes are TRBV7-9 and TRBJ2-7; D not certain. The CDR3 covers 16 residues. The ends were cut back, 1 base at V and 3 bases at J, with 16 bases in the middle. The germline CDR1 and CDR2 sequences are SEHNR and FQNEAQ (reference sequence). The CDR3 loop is CASSLGGGGRIYEQYF. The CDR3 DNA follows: TGTGCCAGCAGCTTAGGGGGTGGTGGACGCATCTACGAGCAGTACTTC.

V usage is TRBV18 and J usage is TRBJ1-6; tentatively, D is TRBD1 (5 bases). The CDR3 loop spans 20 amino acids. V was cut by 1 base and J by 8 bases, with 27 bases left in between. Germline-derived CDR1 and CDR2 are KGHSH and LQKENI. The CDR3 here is CASSPQIGVYRAHRDSPLHF. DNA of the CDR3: TGTGCCAGCTCACCACAGATAGGGGTATACCGGGCCCACCGCGATTCACCCCTCCACTTT.

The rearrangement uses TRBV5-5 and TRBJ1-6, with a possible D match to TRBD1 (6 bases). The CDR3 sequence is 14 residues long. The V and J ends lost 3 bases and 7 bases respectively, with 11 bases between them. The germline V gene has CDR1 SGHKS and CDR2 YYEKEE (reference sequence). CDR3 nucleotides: TGTGCCAGCAGCTCCCGACAGGAGAATTCACCCCTCCACTTT. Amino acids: CASSSRQENSPLHF.

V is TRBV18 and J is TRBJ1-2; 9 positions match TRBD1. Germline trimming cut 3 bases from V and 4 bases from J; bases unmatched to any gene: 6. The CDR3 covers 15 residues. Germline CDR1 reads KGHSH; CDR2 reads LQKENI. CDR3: CASSPPGTGPYGYTF. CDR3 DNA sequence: TGTGCCAGCTCACCCCCTGGGACAGGGCCCTATGGCTACACCTTC. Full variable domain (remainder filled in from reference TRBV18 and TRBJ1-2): NAGVMQNPRHLVRRRGQEARLRCSPMKGHSHVYWYRQLPEEGLKFMVYLQKENIIDESGMPKERFSAEFPKEGPSILRIQQVVRGDSAAYFCASSPPGTGPYGYTFGSGTRLTVV.

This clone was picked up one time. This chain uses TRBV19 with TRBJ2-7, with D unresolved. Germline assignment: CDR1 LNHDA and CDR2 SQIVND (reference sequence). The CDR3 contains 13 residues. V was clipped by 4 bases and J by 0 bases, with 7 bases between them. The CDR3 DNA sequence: TGTGCCAGTAGTAGACTCGTCTCCTACGAGCAGTACTTC. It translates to CASSRLVSYEQYF.

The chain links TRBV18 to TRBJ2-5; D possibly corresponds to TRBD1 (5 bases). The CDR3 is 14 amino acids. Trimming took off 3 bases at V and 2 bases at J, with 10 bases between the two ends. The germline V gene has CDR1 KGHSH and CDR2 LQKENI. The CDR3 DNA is TGTGCCAGCTCACCGACAGTGGGACAAGAGACCCAGTACTTC. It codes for CASSPTVGQETQYF.

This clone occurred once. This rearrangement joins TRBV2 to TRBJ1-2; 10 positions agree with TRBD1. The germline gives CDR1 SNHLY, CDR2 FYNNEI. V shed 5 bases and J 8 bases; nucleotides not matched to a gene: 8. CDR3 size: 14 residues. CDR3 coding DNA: TGTGCCAGCAGTCTCACGGACAGGGGGGTAGGCTACACCTTC. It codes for CASSLTDRGVGYTF.

The CDR3 protein is CASSLQSGGGNTEAFF. The CDR3 nucleotides read TGTGCCAGCAGCTTACAATCAGGGGGTGGAAACACTGAAGCTTTCTTT. This sequence joins TRBV7-2 and TRBJ1-1; 7 bases are a match to TRBD1. The V and J ends lost 2 bases and 2 bases, in that order; junction bases with no gene match: 8. CDR1 SGHTA and CDR2 FQGNSA come from the germline V gene. CDR3 size: 16 residues.

CDR3 protein: CASSVRDGYTF. Here the CDR3 DNA reads TGTGCCAGCAGCGTCAGGGATGGCTACACCTTC. This chain links TRBV7-9 with TRBJ1-2; maybe TRBD1 (5 bases). Germline lookup yields CDR1 SEHNR and CDR2 FQNEAQ (reference sequence). The CDR3 is 11 residues long. V was trimmed by 5 bases and J by 6 bases, leaving 7 bases between them.

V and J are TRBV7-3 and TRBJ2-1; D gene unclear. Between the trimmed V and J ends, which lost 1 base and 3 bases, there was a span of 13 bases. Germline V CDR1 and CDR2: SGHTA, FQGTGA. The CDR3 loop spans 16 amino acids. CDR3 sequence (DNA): TGTGCCAGCAGCTTAAACCCCTCTCTCCACTACAATGAGCAGTTCTTC. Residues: CASSLNPSLHYNEQFF. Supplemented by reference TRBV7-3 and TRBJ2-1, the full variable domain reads GAGVSQTPSNKVTEKGKYVELRCDPISGHTALYWYRQSLGQGPEFLIYFQGTGAADDSGLPNDRFFAVRPEGSVSTLKIQRTERGDSAVYLCASSLNPSLHYNEQFFGPGTRLTVL.

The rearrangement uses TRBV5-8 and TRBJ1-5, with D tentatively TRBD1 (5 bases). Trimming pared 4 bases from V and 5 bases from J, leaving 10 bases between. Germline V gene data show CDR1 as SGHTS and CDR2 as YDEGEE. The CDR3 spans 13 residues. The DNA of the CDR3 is TGTGCCAGCAGCATGACCAGGGATCAGCCCCAGCATTTT. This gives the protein CASSMTRDQPQHF.

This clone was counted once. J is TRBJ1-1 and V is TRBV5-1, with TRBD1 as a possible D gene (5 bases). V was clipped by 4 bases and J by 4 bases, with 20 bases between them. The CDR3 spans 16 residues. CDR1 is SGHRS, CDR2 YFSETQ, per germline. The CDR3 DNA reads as TGCGCCAGCAGCCCCATGGGACTCCGGGGGTTCACTGAAGCTTTCTTT. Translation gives CASSPMGLRGFTEAFF.

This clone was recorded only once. Here the CDR3 DNA reads TGTGCCAGCAGCCCGACAGGGAGCACAGATACGCAGTATTTT. It encodes CASSPTGSTDTQYF. The chain uses TRBV11-2 and TRBJ2-3; the match to TRBD1 covers 7 bases. V shed 5 bases, J shed 0 bases, and the junction held 2 bases outside the gene matches. Per the germline V gene, CDR1 is SGHAT and CDR2 is FQNNGV. The CDR3 sequence is 14 residues long.

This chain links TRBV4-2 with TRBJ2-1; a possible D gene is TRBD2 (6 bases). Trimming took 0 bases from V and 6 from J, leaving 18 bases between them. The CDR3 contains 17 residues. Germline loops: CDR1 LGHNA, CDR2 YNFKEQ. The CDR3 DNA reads TGTGCCAGCAGCCAAGAGGATGCGTTCGCGGAGGGCAATGAGCAGTTCTTC. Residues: CASSQEDAFAEGNEQFF.

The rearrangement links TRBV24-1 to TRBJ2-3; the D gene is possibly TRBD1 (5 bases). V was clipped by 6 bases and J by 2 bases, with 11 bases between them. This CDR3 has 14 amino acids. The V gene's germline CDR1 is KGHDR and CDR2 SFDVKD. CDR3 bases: TGTGCCACCAGTACGACAGTATACACAGATACGCAGTATTTT. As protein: CATSTTVYTDTQYF.